The clone carrying this T cell receptor beta chain was seen at least ten times. Time point given: sample taken at primary tumor resection. The donors, 60 to 80 patients with untreated early-stage non-small cell lung cancer, provided the samples. Whole RNA was taken from tumor, nontumor lung or frozen PBMC; it was then sequenced unsorted. This sample was included in a study of spatial heterogeneity in lung cancer. Single TCR cDNA molecules each had their own unique molecular identifier. TCRdb itself ran the 5' RACE reads through MiXCR, one entry per CDR3 protein. This table has approximately 92,000 distinct CDR3 sequences, more than 10% appearing once. The sequenced sample was PBMCs, obtained at surgery. The clonotype comes from a male donor with early-stage non-small cell lung cancer.

CDR3 sequence (DNA): TGTGCCAGCAGCTTAGCAGGGGGTCAGCCCCAGCATTTT. As protein: CASSLAGGQPQHF. The chain carries TRBV7-9 and TRBJ1-5; tentative D call: TRBD1 (6 bases). The V end lost 0 bases, the J end lost 6 bases, and 6 bases lay between the germline ends. Germline V gives CDR1 SEHNR, CDR2 FQNEAQ (reference sequence). The CDR3 runs to 13 residues.